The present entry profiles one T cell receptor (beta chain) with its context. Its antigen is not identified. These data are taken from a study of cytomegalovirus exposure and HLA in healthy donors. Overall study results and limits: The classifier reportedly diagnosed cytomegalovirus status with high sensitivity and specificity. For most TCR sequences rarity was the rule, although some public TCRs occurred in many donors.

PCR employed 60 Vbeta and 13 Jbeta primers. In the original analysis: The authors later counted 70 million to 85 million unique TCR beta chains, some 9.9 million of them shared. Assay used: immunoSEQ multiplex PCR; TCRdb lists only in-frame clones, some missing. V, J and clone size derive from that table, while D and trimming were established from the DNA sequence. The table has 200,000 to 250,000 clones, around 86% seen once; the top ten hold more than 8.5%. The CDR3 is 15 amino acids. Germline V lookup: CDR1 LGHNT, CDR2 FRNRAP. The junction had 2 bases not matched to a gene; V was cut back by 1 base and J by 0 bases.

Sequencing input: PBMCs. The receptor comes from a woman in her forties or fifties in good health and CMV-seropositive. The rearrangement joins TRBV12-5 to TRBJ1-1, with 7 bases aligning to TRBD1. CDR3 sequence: CASGLGQGVNTEAFF. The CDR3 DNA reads TGTGCTAGTGGTTTGGGACAGGGCGTGAACACTGAAGCTTTCTTT.